This T cell receptor (beta chain) was recorded in a study of cytomegalovirus exposure and HLA in healthy donors. Findings and caveats of the study: Follow-up analysis later connected one missense variant in DCLRE1C with trimming of TCR beta V- and J-genes. The Asian-associated ancestry cluster reportedly had fewer N-insertions than the approximately 670-donor mean in a later analysis. Exclusion as indistinguishable affected some V segments, including TRBV6-2 and TRBV6-3.

Germline trimming cut 5 bases from V and 0 bases from J; bases unmatched to any gene: 8. This CDR3 has 17 amino acids. Germline values: CDR1 MNHEY, CDR2 SMNVEV (reference sequence). PCR amplification relied on 60 Vbeta primers (plus 13 Jbeta primers). Only in-frame clones appear in the TCRdb table, and some are missing; sequencing was by immunoSEQ multiplex PCR. The sample records 150,000 or so clones, under 70% being singletons. In the case of this clone: No antigen is known for it.

This receptor was identified in a young man in good health and CMV-seropositive. The chain is built from TRBV27 and TRBJ1-1; 11 bases are shared with TRBD1. The specimen sequenced was PBMCs. The CDR3, as DNA: TGTGCCAGCAGTCGCGCCCGGGACAGGGGGGTGAACACTGAAGCTTTCTTT. Translating gives CASSRARDRGVNTEAFF.